What follows are 27 T cell receptor beta chains derived from one specimen sequenced in a study of blood T cells in healthy people across ages (dated by TCRdb to about 2015). The library was obtained by 5' RACE. Sequencing relied on an Illumina HiSeq 2500. A second about 7 to 11 cycle PCR used a sample-barcoded 5' primer and a J-beta primer mix. Through fastp at Q25 and MiXCR, TCRdb rebuilt clones from the public reads, retaining in-frame beta chains. Every CDR3 protein is listed once, alongside the most common genes and DNA of its rows. Recorded for this sample are hundreds of thousands of distinct CDR3 sequences; less than 40% of them occurred a single time. The ten largest clonotypes hold 15% of the sample. The sequencing sample was made of blood. The receptors derive from an elderly woman in good health. Donor details come from another sample of the same person, matched by shared clones.

Concerning this clonotype: A much bigger clone sits one base away, suggesting this may be a read error. The CDR3 loop reads CASSTVTAYNEQYF. CDR3 nucleotide sequence: TGTGCCAGCAGTACCGTGACAGCCTACAATGAGCAGTACTTC. The rearrangement links TRBV12-3 or TRBV12-4 to TRBJ2-1; tentative D call: TRBD1 (5 bases). The DNA end is more similar to TRBJ2-7, so the J call may be wrong. This CDR3 contains 14 residues.

The V and J genes are TRBV2 and TRBJ2-3; D is possibly TRBD1 (6 bases). Per germline, CDR1 SNHLY and CDR2 FYNNEI. CDR3 length: 18 residues. Trimming took off 7 bases at V and 5 bases at J, with 28 bases between the two ends. The DNA for the CDR3 is TGTGCCAGCAAGCTTTTCCGGGCCTCCAGGGGTCGGCAAGATACGCAGTATTTT. Translation: CASKLFRASRGRQDTQYF.

As regards this clonotype: Mismatch with germline at one junction end may stem from a read error. The chain has TRBV5-1 and TRBJ1-4; unclear D gene. The CDR3 is made up of 14 amino acids. Germline V gives CDR1 SGHRS, CDR2 YFSETQ. The CDR3 here is CASSLYPTNEKPFF. In DNA, the CDR3 is TGCGCCAGCAGCCTGTATCCAACTAATGAAAAACCGTTTTTT.

This clonotype was found a few times. The chain recombines TRBV20-1 with TRBJ1-5; a possible D gene is TRBD1 (6 bases). Germline CDR1 reads DFQATT; CDR2 reads SNEGSKA (reference sequence). Deletions cut 3 bases from V and 7 bases from J, with 10 bases between. The CDR3 runs 12 residues. The DNA for the CDR3 is TGCAGTGCTAGGGAGGGGGGCCAGCCCCAGCATTTT. This gives the protein CSAREGGQPQHF.

The V and J genes are TRBV29-1 and TRBJ1-1, with no clear D. The germline V gene encodes CDR1 SQVTM and CDR2 ANQGSEA. The CDR3 sequence is 10 residues long. V was clipped by 5 bases and J by 5 bases, with 6 bases between them. The CDR3 DNA is TGCAGCGTTCTCCCTACTGAAGCTTTCTTT. Encoded protein: CSVLPTEAFF.

This clonotype was counted many times. CDR3: CASSLDTRVHNEQFF. CDR3 nucleotide sequence: TGCGCCAGCAGCTTGGACACCAGAGTCCACAATGAGCAGTTCTTC. V gene TRBV5-1 combines with J gene TRBJ2-1; D unresolved. Trimming shortened V by 0 bases and J by 5 bases, and 12 bases separated the two germline ends. CDR3 length: 15 amino acids. Germline CDR1 and CDR2: SGHRS and YFSETQ.

The rearrangement joins TRBV2 to TRBJ2-4, with TRBD1 identical over 8 bases. CDR3 length: 18 residues. Germline trimming cut 6 bases from V and 1 base from J; bases unmatched to any gene: 14. The germline CDR1 and CDR2 sequences are SNHLY and FYNNEI. The CDR3 coding sequence is TGTGCCAGCAGCGCAGGGGGCGCGAGCATATTTGCCAAAAACATTCAGTACTTC. It translates to CASSAGGASIFAKNIQYF.

This clonotype was observed a handful of times. The gene calls are TRBV28 and TRBJ1-2; a weak D match, TRBD1 (6 bases). Germline V gene lookup returns CDR1 MDHEN and CDR2 SYDVKM. Trimming cost V 2 bases and J 0 bases, with 13 bases left between them. The CDR3 is made up of 16 amino acids. CDR3 nucleotides: TGTGCCAGCAGTTTAGGGGGGCTCATCACTAACTATGGCTACACCTTC. Translation gives CASSLGGLITNYGYTF.

This clonotype was found many times. The chain carries TRBV4-3 and TRBJ2-5, with 8 positions matching TRBD2. The CDR3 contains 15 residues. Trimming cost V 3 bases and J 4 bases; bases outside gene matches: 7. Germline V CDR1 and CDR2: LGHNA, YSLEER. As DNA, the CDR3 is TGCGCCAGCAGCCAGACCGGGGGGGCTGGAGAGACCCAGTACTTC. It translates to CASSQTGGAGETQYF.

The table lists this clonotype with a count of one. This may stem from a read error, because a much larger clone lies one nucleotide away. The chain joins TRBV9 to TRBJ2-4; 10 nucleotides align to TRBD1. V dropped 3 bases and J dropped 8; count of bases not matched to a gene: 5. Germline V gene data show CDR1 as SGDLS and CDR2 as YYNGEE. The CDR3 length is 14 residues. The DNA of the CDR3 is TGTGCCAGCAGCGGAGGGGACAGGGGACACATTCAGTACTTC. It encodes CASSGGDRGHIQYF.

This clonotype was seen ten or more times. The chain uses TRBV15 and TRBJ1-6; D gene unclear. The CDR3 totals 15 residues. V lost 3 bases to trimming and J lost 7 bases, with 13 bases between them. CDR1 and CDR2 from the germline V gene are LNHNV and YYDKDF (reference sequence). The DNA of the CDR3 is TGTGCCACCAGCAGGTCGGACGCGGCGAATTCACCCCTCCACTTT. It yields the protein CATSRSDAANSPLHF.

There are many counts of this clonotype. The V call is TRBV7-2, the J call TRBJ2-5, with a possible D match to TRBD2 (5 bases). CDR1 and CDR2 (germline): SGHTA, FQGNSA. Trimming cost V 3 bases and J 0 bases, with 11 bases left between them. The CDR3 consists of 15 residues. DNA of the CDR3: TGTGCCAGCAGCTTTAACCCGGGGTACCAAGAGACCCAGTACTTC. It is translated as CASSFNPGYQETQYF.

A note on this clonotype: A much larger clone lies one base from this, so it may be a read error. The V gene is TRBV6-1, the J gene TRBJ2-3; 8 nucleotides line up with TRBD1. The CDR3 is made up of 15 amino acids. Germline loops: CDR1 MNHNS, CDR2 SASEGT. The CDR3 DNA sequence: TGTGCCAGCGGTGAGCAGGGGGCTAGTGCAGATACGCAGTATTTT. It codes for CASGEQGASADTQYF.

Concerning this clonotype: This could be a read error, since a much larger clone is one nucleotide away. The rearrangement links TRBV5-5 to TRBJ2-2; 8 bases align to TRBD2. The CDR3 runs to 16 residues. Germline lookup yields CDR1 SGHKS and CDR2 YYEKEE (reference sequence). Here the CDR3 DNA reads TGTGCCAGCAGCTTTAGTAGCGGGGAACTGACCGGGGAGCGGTTTTTT. Translating it yields CASSFSSGELTGERFF.

Notes on this clonotype: This sequence may be a read error, since a much larger clone differs from it by one base. The chain employs TRBV11-2 and TRBJ2-7; maybe TRBD2 (5 bases). V gave up 3 bases and J gave up 7 bases, with 13 bases separating them. Germline V CDR1 and CDR2: SGHAT, FQNNGV. The CDR3 loop spans 13 amino acids. The CDR3 nucleotides read TGTGCCAGCAGCTTGCCCGGGGTCGATGAGCAGTACTTC. As protein: CASSLPGVDEQYF.

The chain recombines TRBV5-1 with TRBJ2-4; no definite D call. Trimming cost V 0 bases and J 5 bases, with 6 bases left between them. The CDR3 is 13 residues long. Germline V gene data show CDR1 as SGHRS and CDR2 as YFSETQ. The CDR3 here is CASSLGSQNIQYF. Written as DNA, the CDR3 is TGCGCCAGCAGCTTGGGGAGCCAAAACATTCAGTACTTC.

This clonotype was detected ten times or more. The V and J genes are TRBV28 and TRBJ1-2; maybe TRBD1 (5 bases). V lost 7 bases and J lost 8, with 14 bases in between. Germline lookup yields CDR1 MDHEN and CDR2 SYDVKM. The CDR3 sequence is 12 residues long. The CDR3 DNA follows: TGTGCCAGCAAAGCAGGGATGGAGGGCTACACCTTC. The encoded protein is CASKAGMEGYTF.

This clonotype was found many times. This chain uses TRBV7-2 with TRBJ1-1; a weak D match, TRBD1 (6 bases). This CDR3 is 14 amino acids long. The germline gives CDR1 SGHTA, CDR2 FQGNSA. V gave up 5 bases and J gave up 11 bases, with 21 bases separating them. The CDR3 reads CASSPGAALLGAFF. CDR3 DNA sequence: TGTGCCAGCAGCCCAGGGGCCGCCCTCCTCGGCGCTTTCTTT.

For the CDR3, the DNA is TGTGCCAGCAGTTTAACGACCAATCAGCCCCAGCATTTT. Amino acids: CASSLTTNQPQHF. The chain carries TRBV12-3 or TRBV12-4 and TRBJ1-5; no clear D gene. Trimming left V 2 bases short and J 3 bases short, with 5 bases between. The CDR3 is made up of 13 amino acids.

The table lists this clonotype with a few counts. A read error is possible here, since a much larger clone lies one base away. V usage is TRBV20-1 and J usage is TRBJ2-1, with D possibly matching TRBD1 (7 bases). TRBJ2-7 matches the DNA end more closely, so the J call is doubtful. The CDR3 loop spans 15 amino acids. Germline lookup yields CDR1 DFQATT and CDR2 SNEGSKA (reference sequence). The CDR3 here is CSAPSPGGGYNEQYF. DNA for the CDR3: TGCAGTGCTCCTAGCCCAGGGGGAGGCTACAATGAGCAGTACTTC.

The sample holds many counts of this clonotype. The V gene is TRBV6-2 or TRBV6-3, the J gene TRBJ1-5; D unclear. Trimming removed 7 bases from V and 0 bases from J, with 16 bases in between. The CDR3 extends over 16 amino acids. The germline V gene encodes CDR1 MNHEY and CDR2 SVGEGT. The CDR3: CASTPKGGYSNQPQHF. In DNA form, the CDR3 reads TGTGCCAGCACTCCAAAGGGCGGCTATAGCAATCAGCCCCAGCATTTT.

In this sample, this clonotype turned up many times. The V call is TRBV20-1, the J call TRBJ1-2, with 7 nucleotides matching TRBD1. J gave up 3 bases and V 2 bases, and 3 bases lay outside the gene matches. The CDR3 has 13 residues. The V gene's germline CDR1 is DFQATT and CDR2 SNEGSKA (reference sequence). As DNA, the CDR3 is TGCAGTGCTAGAAATGACAGGGACTATGGCTACACCTTC. This translates into CSARNDRDYGYTF.

The gene calls are TRBV12-3 or TRBV12-4 and TRBJ2-5; possible D gene TRBD1, 6 bases. Judging by the DNA end, TRBJ2-7 fits better; the J call may be wrong. This CDR3 comprises 13 residues. The CDR3 coding sequence is TGTGCCAGCAGTTTAGTGTCAGGGGTCGAGCAGTACTTC. Translated: CASSLVSGVEQYF.

V is TRBV7-2 and J is TRBJ2-2; no clear D. The CDR3 loop spans 14 amino acids. Trimming took 2 bases from V and 1 from J, leaving 5 bases between them. Germline V lookup: CDR1 SGHTA, CDR2 FQGNSA. The CDR3 nucleotides are TGTGCCAGCAGCTTATTACGGAACACCGGGGAGCTGTTTTTT. It encodes CASSLLRNTGELFF. Full variable domain (rest looked up from reference TRBV7-2 and TRBJ2-2): GAGVSQSPSNKVTEKGKDVELRCDPISGHTALYWYRQSLGQGLEFLIYFQGNSAPDKSGLPSDRFSAERTGGSVSTLTIQRTQQEDSAVYLCASSLLRNTGELFFGEGSRLTVL.

In its sample, this clonotype was seen many times. This chain connects TRBV4-2 to TRBJ1-2, with 7 bases identical to TRBD1. With 0 bases clipped from V and 7 bases from J, the junction kept 5 bases outside the gene matches. Germline CDR1 reads LGHNA; CDR2 reads YNFKEQ. The length of the CDR3 is 14 residues. CDR3 residues: CASSQDRAGGGYTF. The CDR3 nucleotides are TGTGCCAGCAGCCAAGATAGGGCAGGGGGTGGCTACACCTTC.

The chain carries TRBV3-1 and TRBJ2-5; the match to TRBD2 covers 10 bases. The assigned J gene may be wrong: the sequence end matches TRBJ2-7 better. Germline V gene sequence: CDR1 LGHDT, CDR2 YNNKEL (reference sequence). This CDR3 is 15 amino acids long. The CDR3 coding sequence is TGTGCCAGCAGAAGTAGCGGGAGGTTTAATTACGAGCAGTACTTC. Protein sequence: CASRSSGRFNYEQYF.

This clonotype was picked up many times. The chain recombines TRBV7-8 with TRBJ2-1; D not certain. Trimming removed 5 bases at V and 5 bases at J, with 13 bases between. Per germline, CDR1 SGHVS and CDR2 FQNEAQ. This CDR3 is 14 amino acids long. CDR3 in amino acids: CASSPQGRDNEQFF. DNA for the CDR3: TGTGCCAGCAGCCCCCAAGGACGGGACAATGAGCAGTTCTTC.